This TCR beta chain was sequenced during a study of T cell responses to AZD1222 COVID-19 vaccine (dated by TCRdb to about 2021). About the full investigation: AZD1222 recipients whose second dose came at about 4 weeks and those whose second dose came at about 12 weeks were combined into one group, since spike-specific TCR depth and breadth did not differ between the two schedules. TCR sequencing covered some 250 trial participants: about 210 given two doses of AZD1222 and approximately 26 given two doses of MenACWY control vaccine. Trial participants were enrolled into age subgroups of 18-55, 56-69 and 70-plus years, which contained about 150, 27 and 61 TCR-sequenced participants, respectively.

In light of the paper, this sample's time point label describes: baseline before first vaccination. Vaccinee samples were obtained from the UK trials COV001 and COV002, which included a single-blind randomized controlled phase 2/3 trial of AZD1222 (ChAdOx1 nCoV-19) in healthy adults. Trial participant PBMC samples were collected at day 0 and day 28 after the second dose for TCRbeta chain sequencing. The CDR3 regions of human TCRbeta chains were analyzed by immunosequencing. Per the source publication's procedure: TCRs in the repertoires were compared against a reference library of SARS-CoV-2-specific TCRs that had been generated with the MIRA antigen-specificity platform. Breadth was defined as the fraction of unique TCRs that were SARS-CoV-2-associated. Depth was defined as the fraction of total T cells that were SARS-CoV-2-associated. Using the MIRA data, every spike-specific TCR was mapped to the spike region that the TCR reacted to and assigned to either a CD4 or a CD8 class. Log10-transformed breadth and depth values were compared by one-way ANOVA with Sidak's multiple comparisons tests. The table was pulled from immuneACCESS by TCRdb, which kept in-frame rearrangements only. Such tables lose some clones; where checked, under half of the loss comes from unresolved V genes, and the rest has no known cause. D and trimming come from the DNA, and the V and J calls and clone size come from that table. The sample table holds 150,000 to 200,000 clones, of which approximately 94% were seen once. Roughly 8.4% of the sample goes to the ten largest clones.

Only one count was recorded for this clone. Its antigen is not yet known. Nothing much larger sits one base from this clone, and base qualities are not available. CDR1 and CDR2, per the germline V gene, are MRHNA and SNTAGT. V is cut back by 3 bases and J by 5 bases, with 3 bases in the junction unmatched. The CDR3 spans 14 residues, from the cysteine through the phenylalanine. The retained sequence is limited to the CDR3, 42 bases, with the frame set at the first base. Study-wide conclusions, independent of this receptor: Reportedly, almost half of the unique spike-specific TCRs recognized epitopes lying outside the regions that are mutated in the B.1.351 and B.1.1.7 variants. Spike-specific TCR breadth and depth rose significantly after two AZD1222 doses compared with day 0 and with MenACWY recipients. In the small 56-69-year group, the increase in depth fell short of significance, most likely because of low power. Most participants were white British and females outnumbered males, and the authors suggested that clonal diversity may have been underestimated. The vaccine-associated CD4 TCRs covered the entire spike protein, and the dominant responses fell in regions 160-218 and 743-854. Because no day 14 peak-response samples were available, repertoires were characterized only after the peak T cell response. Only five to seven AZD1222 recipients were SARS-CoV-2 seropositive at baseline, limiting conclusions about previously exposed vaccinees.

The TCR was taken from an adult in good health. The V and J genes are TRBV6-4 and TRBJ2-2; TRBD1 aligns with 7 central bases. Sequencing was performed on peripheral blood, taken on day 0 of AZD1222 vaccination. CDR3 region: CASSETGPTGELFF. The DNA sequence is TGTGCCAGCAGTGAGACAGGGCCTACCGGGGAGCTGTTTTTT.